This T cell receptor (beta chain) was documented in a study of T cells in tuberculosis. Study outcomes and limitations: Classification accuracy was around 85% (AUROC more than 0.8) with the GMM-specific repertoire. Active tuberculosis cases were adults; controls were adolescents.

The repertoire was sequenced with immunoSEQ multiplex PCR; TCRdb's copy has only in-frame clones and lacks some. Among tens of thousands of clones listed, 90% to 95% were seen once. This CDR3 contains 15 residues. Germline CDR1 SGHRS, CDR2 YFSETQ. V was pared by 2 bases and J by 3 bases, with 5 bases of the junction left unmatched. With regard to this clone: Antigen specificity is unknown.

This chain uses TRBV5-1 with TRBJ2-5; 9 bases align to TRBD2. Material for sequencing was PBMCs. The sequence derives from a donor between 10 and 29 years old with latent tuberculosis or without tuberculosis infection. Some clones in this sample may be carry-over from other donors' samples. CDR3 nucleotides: TGCGCCAGCAGCTTTCAAGCGGGAGGAAAAGAGACCCAGTACTTC. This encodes CASSFQAGGKETQYF.